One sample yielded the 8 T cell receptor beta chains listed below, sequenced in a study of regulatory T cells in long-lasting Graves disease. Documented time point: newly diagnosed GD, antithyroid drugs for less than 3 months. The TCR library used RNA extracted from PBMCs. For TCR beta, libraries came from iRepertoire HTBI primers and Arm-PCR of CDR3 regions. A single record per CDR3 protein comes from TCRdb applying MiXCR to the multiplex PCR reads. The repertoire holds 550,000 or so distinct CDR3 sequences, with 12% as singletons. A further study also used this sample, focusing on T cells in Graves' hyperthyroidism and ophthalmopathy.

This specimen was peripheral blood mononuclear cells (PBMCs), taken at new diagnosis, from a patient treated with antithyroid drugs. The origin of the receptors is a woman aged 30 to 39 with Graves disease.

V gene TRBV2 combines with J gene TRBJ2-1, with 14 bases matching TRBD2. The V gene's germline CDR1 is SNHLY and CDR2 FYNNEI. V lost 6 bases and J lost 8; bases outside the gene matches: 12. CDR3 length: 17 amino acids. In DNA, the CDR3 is TGTGCCAGCAGGCTAGGGACTAGCGGGAGATCCCCCGATGAGCAGTTCTTC. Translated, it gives CASRLGTSGRSPDEQFF.

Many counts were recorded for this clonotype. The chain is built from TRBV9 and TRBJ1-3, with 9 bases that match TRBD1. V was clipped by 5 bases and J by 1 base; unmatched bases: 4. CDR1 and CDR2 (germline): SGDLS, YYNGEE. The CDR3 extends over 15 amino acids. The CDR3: CASSDRGFSGNTIYF. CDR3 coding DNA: TGTGCCAGCAGTGACAGGGGGTTTTCTGGAAACACCATATATTTT.

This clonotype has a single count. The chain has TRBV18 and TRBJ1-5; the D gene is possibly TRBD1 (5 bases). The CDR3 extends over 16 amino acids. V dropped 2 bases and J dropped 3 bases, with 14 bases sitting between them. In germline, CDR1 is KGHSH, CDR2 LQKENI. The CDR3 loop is CASSPISDRFNQPQHF. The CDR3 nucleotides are TGTGCCAGCTCACCAATTTCAGACAGATTCAATCAGCCCCAGCATTTT.

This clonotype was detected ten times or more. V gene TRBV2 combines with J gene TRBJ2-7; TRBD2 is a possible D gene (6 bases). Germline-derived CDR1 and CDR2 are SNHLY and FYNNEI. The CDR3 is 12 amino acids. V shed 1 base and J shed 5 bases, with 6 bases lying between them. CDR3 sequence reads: CASSEGRDEQYF. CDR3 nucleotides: TGTGCCAGCAGTGAAGGGAGGGACGAGCAGTACTTC.

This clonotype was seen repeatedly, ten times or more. The DNA of the CDR3 is TGTGCCAGCAGTTCTACCTCCGGACCGGTGGATTCACCCCTCCACTTT. It encodes CASSSTSGPVDSPLHF. The rearrangement links TRBV6-5 to TRBJ1-6; D unclear. V was trimmed by 4 bases and J by 8 bases, leaving 18 bases between them. Germline V gene sequence: CDR1 MNHEY, CDR2 SVGAGI. The CDR3 contains 16 residues.

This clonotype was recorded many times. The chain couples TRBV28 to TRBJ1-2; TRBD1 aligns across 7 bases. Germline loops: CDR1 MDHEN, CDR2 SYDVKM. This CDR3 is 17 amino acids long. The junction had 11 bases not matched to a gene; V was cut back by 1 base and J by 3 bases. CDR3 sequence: CASSLLVGQGGHYGYTF. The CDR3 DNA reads TGTGCCAGCAGTTTATTGGTCGGCCAGGGGGGGCACTATGGCTACACCTTC.

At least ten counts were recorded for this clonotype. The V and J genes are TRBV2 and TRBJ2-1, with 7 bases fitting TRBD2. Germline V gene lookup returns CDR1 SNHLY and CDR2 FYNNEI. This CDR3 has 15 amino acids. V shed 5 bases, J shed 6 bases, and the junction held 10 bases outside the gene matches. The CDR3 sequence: CASSYGGRSPNEQFF. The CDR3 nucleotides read TGTGCCAGCAGTTACGGCGGGAGATCCCCCAATGAGCAGTTCTTC.

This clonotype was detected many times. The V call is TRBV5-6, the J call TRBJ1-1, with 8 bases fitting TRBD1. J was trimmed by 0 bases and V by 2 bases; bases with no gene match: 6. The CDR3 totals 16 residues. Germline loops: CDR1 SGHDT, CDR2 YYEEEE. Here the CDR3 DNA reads TGTGCCAGCAGCTTCTCGACAGGGGTTCTGAACACTGAAGCTTTCTTT. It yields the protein CASSFSTGVLNTEAFF.